The text below deals with one TCR beta chain. Its cognate antigen is unknown. This specimen belongs to a study of T cell responses to AZD1222 COVID-19 vaccine. Study-level points and caveats: The donors showed a predominance of white British ancestry and of females, with possible underestimation of clonal diversity.

Assay: immunoSEQ multiplex PCR; the TCRdb copy retains only in-frame clones and omits some. The top ten clones hold over 9.5% of a sample with 150,000 to 200,000 clones, about 92% of them seen once. The CDR3 totals 15 residues. The V and J ends lost 6 bases and 0 bases, in that order; junction bases with no gene match: 7. Germline V lookup: CDR1 SGHRS, CDR2 YFSETQ. The rearrangement links TRBV5-1 to TRBJ2-3, with TRBD1 matching 7 bases. The clonotype comes from an adult in good health. The starting material was peripheral blood, obtained on day 0 of AZD1222 vaccination. The CDR3 DNA is TGCGCCAGCACCGGGACAGCCTCTAGCACAGATACGCAGTATTTT. As protein: CASTGTASSTDTQYF. The full variable domain, rest sourced from reference TRBV5-1 and TRBJ2-3, is KAGVTQTPRYLIKTRGQQVTLSCSPISGHRSVSWYQQTPGQGLQFLFEYFSETQRNKGNFPGRFSGRQFSNSRSEMNVSTLELGDSALYLCASTGTASSTDTQYFGPGTRLTVL.